The rows below give T cell receptor beta chains drawn from one sample of a study of blood T cell repertoires in COVID-19. Measured with immunoSEQ multiplex PCR; TCRdb has only the in-frame clones, and not every one. The sample contains more than 15,000 clones, 65% to 90% of which appear only once. Sequenced input: peripheral blood. These receptors all come from a man older than 75 with active COVID-19. Each CDR3 is given with its conserved first and last residue. The D gene is left open where the match is weak. The listing skips clone size in some rows; elsewhere it reads once, few, many or a size class.

clone size,J gene,CDR3 length,D gene,V gene,CDR3 protein,CDR3 DNA
NA,TRBJ2-1,11,NA,TRBV7-6,CASSLYGEQFF,TGTGCCAGCAGCTTATACGGTGAGCAGTTCTTC
NA,TRBJ1-1,13,NA,TRBV19,CASSIGQRGEAFF,TGTGCCAGTAGTATAGGACAGCGCGGTGAAGCTTTCTTT
NA,TRBJ2-1,12,NA,TRBV27,CASSLRDNEQFF,TGTGCCAGCAGTTTAAGAGACAATGAGCAGTTCTTC
NA,TRBJ2-7,15,TRBD2,TRBV4-1,CASSQEGLAVVEQYF,TGCGCCAGCAGCCAAGAGGGACTAGCGGTAGTCGAGCAGTACTTC
NA,TRBJ1-1,14,TRBD1,TRBV6-5,CASSGGQGTTEAFF,TGTGCCAGCAGCGGGGGACAGGGAACTACTGAAGCTTTCTTT
NA,TRBJ2-1,16,TRBD2,TRBV28,CASSYPGLAAYNEQFF,TGTGCCAGCAGTTATCCAGGACTAGCGGCCTACAATGAGCAGTTCTTC
NA,TRBJ1-6,16,TRBD1,TRBV27,CASSLTRDRYNSPLHF,TGTGCCAGCAGTCTTACTCGGGACAGGTATAATTCACCCCTCCACTTT
NA,TRBJ2-1,14,NA,TRBV4-3,CASSQDLEASEQFF,TGCGCCAGCAGCCAAGATTTAGAGGCTAGTGAGCAGTTCTTC
NA,TRBJ1-2,13,NA,TRBV10-2,CASLNRANYGYTF,TGCGCCAGCCTTAACAGAGCCAACTATGGCTACACCTTC
NA,TRBJ2-7,14,TRBD1,TRBV29-1,CSVGGTGQTYEQYF,TGCAGCGTTGGAGGGACAGGCCAAACCTACGAGCAGTACTTC
NA,TRBJ2-3,15,TRBD2,TRBV18,CASSLMAGDGDTQYF,TGTGCCAGCTCACTGATGGCGGGAGATGGAGATACGCAGTATTTT
NA,TRBJ1-1,14,NA,TRBV5-1,CASRSSGGNTEAFF,TGCGCCAGCAGAAGCTCGGGTGGTAACACTGAAGCTTTCTTT
NA,TRBJ2-3,16,NA,TRBV4-1,CASSQAGRGSTDTQYF,TGCGCCAGCAGCCAAGCAGGAAGGGGGAGCACAGATACGCAGTATTTT
NA,TRBJ1-1,13,NA,TRBV6-1,CASSAAGVAEAFF,TGTGCCAGCAGTGCAGCAGGGGTGGCTGAAGCTTTCTTT
NA,TRBJ2-2,16,TRBD2,TRBV5-4,CASTPGASGTTGELFF,TGTGCCAGCACCCCCGGGGCTAGCGGGACTACCGGGGAGCTGTTTTTT
once,TRBJ2-1,14,NA,TRBV7-2,CASSLAGATNEQFF,TGTGCCAGCAGCTTAGCGGGAGCGACCAATGAGCAGTTCTTC
NA,TRBJ2-5,16,TRBD1,TRBV28,CASSGVDTGAAETQYF,TGTGCCAGCAGTGGAGTCGATACAGGGGCAGCGGAGACCCAGTACTTC
NA,TRBJ2-1,16,TRBD2,TRBV2,CASGASGRAGGNEQFF,TGTGCCAGCGGGGCTAGCGGGAGGGCCGGGGGCAATGAGCAGTTCTTC
NA,TRBJ1-5,13,NA,TRBV19,CASQRWNNQPQHF,TGTGCCAGTCAGCGCTGGAACAATCAGCCCCAGCATTTT
NA,TRBJ2-5,15,NA,TRBV15,CATSRDGGGSETQYF,TGTGCCACCAGCAGAGATGGTGGGGGCTCGGAGACCCAGTACTTC
NA,TRBJ2-5,16,TRBD2,TRBV9,CASSTSAGTSQETQYF,TGTGCCAGCAGCACCTCAGCCGGGACTAGCCAAGAGACCCAGTACTTC
few,TRBJ2-1,14,NA,TRBV28,CASQRQPRSNEQFF,TGTGCCAGTCAGAGGCAGCCCCGCTCAAATGAGCAGTTCTTC
once,TRBJ1-3,13,NA,TRBV7-8,CASSPIGGNTIYF,TGTGCCAGCAGCCCCATCGGGGGAAACACCATATATTTT
NA,TRBJ2-7,15,TRBD2,TRBV5-1,CASSPLGLAIHEQYF,TGCGCCAGCAGCCCCTTGGGACTAGCTATCCACGAGCAGTACTTC
NA,TRBJ2-1,13,TRBD1,TRBV5-1,CASSFRGNNEQFF,TGCGCCAGCAGCTTCAGGGGGAACAATGAGCAGTTCTTC
NA,TRBJ2-3,13,NA,TRBV4-1,CASTPGTTDTQYF,TGCGCCAGCACGCCAGGAACCACAGATACGCAGTATTTT
NA,TRBJ1-1,14,NA,TRBV20-1,CSASLRLGKTEAFF,TGCAGTGCTAGTCTCAGACTTGGCAAAACTGAAGCTTTCTTT
once,TRBJ2-5,11,NA,TRBV5-6,CASSFGETQYF,TGTGCCAGCAGCTTCGGAGAGACCCAGTACTTC
NA,TRBJ2-5,16,TRBD2,TRBV9,CASSVAGAGPQETQYF,TGTGCCAGCAGCGTAGCTGGAGCGGGGCCTCAAGAGACCCAGTACTTC
NA,TRBJ2-1,12,NA,TRBV12-3/TRBV12-4,CASRRTGNEQFF,TGTGCCAGCAGACGGACTGGGAATGAGCAGTTCTTC
NA,TRBJ2-7,14,NA,TRBV9,CASSASPSGTGRYF,TGTGCCAGCAGCGCTTCCCCCTCAGGGACTGGTCGGTACTTC
NA,TRBJ1-5,14,TRBD1,TRBV3-1/TRBV3-2,CASSLGGLNQPQHF,TGTGCCAGCAGCCTAGGGGGCCTAAATCAGCCCCAGCATTTT
NA,TRBJ2-5,15,NA,TRBV9,CASSVAVGRGETQYF,TGTGCCAGCAGCGTAGCTGTAGGCAGGGGAGAGACCCAGTACTTC
NA,TRBJ2-5,15,NA,TRBV5-1,CASSLATGLQETQYF,TGCGCCAGCAGCTTGGCAACAGGCCTACAAGAGACCCAGTACTTC
NA,TRBJ2-4,17,TRBD1,TRBV6-1,CASSEARPGQAKNIQYF,TGTGCCAGCAGTGAAGCGCGTCCGGGACAGGCAAAAAACATTCAGTACTTC
NA,TRBJ1-2,17,TRBD1,TRBV5-4,CASSTEGGRGMKYGYTF,TGTGCCAGCAGCACCGAGGGGGGCAGGGGGATGAAGTATGGCTACACCTTC
NA,TRBJ2-2,18,TRBD2,TRBV10-3,CAIRSGTSRISNTGELFF,TGTGCCATCAGATCCGGGACTAGCAGAATCTCGAACACCGGGGAGCTGTTTTTT
NA,TRBJ2-3,15,TRBD1,TRBV2,CASSERRGRSDTQYF,TGTGCCAGCAGTGAAAGAAGGGGGCGCAGCGATACGCAGTATTTT
NA,TRBJ1-2,12,NA,TRBV28,CASSFQGYGYTF,TGTGCCAGCAGTTTCCAGGGCTATGGCTACACCTTC
NA,TRBJ2-5,13,NA,TRBV19,CASSATGRETQYF,TGTGCCAGTAGCGCCACGGGGAGAGAGACCCAGTACTTC
NA,TRBJ2-7,15,TRBD2,TRBV9,CASSTGLAGVYEQYF,TGTGCCAGCAGCACCGGACTAGCGGGAGTATACGAGCAGTACTTC
NA,TRBJ2-2,15,NA,TRBV2,CASSVQVSGTGELFF,TGTGCCAGCAGTGTACAGGTATCTGGGACCGGGGAGCTGTTTTTT
NA,TRBJ1-1,13,TRBD1,TRBV28,CATVWDRATEAFF,TGTGCCACGGTCTGGGACAGGGCCACTGAAGCTTTCTTT
NA,TRBJ2-7,14,TRBD2,TRBV14,CASSRTSPPGEQYF,TGTGCCAGCAGCCGGACTAGCCCCCCAGGAGAGCAGTACTTC